These T cell receptor beta chains were read from a single sample in a study of blood T cells in healthy people across ages. TCRdb re-called the 5' RACE reads through MiXCR, storing one row per CDR3 protein. This sample has 550,000 to 800,000 distinct CDR3 sequences, with roughly 30% found just once. Material for sequencing was blood. The receptors derive from a woman aged 80 or over in good health. Each CDR3 is given with its conserved first and last residue. Fields, in order: CDR3 DNA, CDR3 protein, J gene, V gene, D gene, clone size. The D gene is left open where the match is weak. Some rows mark clone size as missing; the rest say once, few, many or name a class of expanded clone.

DNA: TGTGCCAGCAGCTCGCATGGGGGAAACACTGAAGCTTTCTTT; CDR3: CASSSHGGNTEAFF; J: TRBJ1-1; V: TRBV11-3; D: -; size: few
DNA: TGTGCCAGCAGTTACCCCAACTATGGCTACACCTTC; CDR3: CASSYPNYGYTF; J: TRBJ1-2; V: TRBV6-2/TRBV6-3; D: -; size: many
DNA: TGTGCCAGCAGGCGCTCGGACTCCTACAATGAGCAGTACTTC; CDR3: CASRRSDSYNEQYF; J: TRBJ2-7; V: TRBV7-3; D: -; size: -
DNA: TGCGCCAGCAGCTTGGGAGGGGATAGGGGAGAGTTCTTC; CDR3: CASSLGGDRGEFF; J: TRBJ2-1; V: TRBV5-1; D: -; size: many
DNA: TGTGCCAGCAGTTTTGCTGGCCGTGCGTTGGGCTACACCTTC; CDR3: CASSFAGRALGYTF; J: TRBJ1-2; V: TRBV12-3/TRBV12-4; D: -; size: many
DNA: TGCAGTGCTAGCAGGACAGGGTCTACGTGGGAGCAGTACTTC; CDR3: CSASRTGSTWEQYF; J: TRBJ2-7; V: TRBV20-1; D: TRBD1; size: many
DNA: TGCAGTGCTAGAGTGGACAGGACCGATTACAATGAGCAGTTCTTC; CDR3: CSARVDRTDYNEQFF; J: TRBJ2-1; V: TRBV20-1; D: TRBD1; size: -
DNA: TGCGCCAGCAGCTTGCAGGGACAGCTGAACACTGAAGCTTTCTTT; CDR3: CASSLQGQLNTEAFF; J: TRBJ1-1; V: TRBV5-1; D: TRBD1; size: many
DNA: TGTGCCAGCAGCGTAGAGGGGACGGACTACAATGAGCAGTTCTTC; CDR3: CASSVEGTDYNEQFF; J: TRBJ2-1; V: TRBV9; D: -; size: -
DNA: TGCAGTGCCGCGACAGGGGGCAATCAGCCCCAGCATTTT; CDR3: CSAATGGNQPQHF; J: TRBJ1-5; V: TRBV20-1; D: TRBD1; size: -
DNA: TGTGCCAGCAGTGAGTGGGGGGATACGCAGTATTTT; CDR3: CASSEWGDTQYF; J: TRBJ2-3; V: TRBV6-1; D: -; size: many
DNA: TGCGCCAGCAGCCGGAGAGAGACCCTGACAACTAATGAAAAACTGTTTTTT; CDR3: CASSRRETLTTNEKLFF; J: TRBJ1-4; V: TRBV5-1; D: -; size: -
DNA: TGCGCCAGCAGCTTGGTACAAGAGACCCAGTACTTC; CDR3: CASSLVQETQYF; J: TRBJ2-5; V: TRBV5-1; D: -; size: many
DNA: TGTGCCAGCAGCCGCGACATTACGAACACTGAAGCTTTCTTT; CDR3: CASSRDITNTEAFF; J: TRBJ1-1; V: TRBV7-2; D: -; size: many
DNA: TGTGCCAGCAGCGCACAGGGAAATCAGCCCCAGCATTTT; CDR3: CASSAQGNQPQHF; J: TRBJ1-5; V: TRBV5-6; D: -; size: many
DNA: TGTGCCAGCTCACCGCAATGGATGACCGGCCTCACAGATACGCAGTATTTT; CDR3: CASSPQWMTGLTDTQYF; J: TRBJ2-3; V: TRBV18; D: -; size: many
DNA: TGTGCCAGCTCACCCGCTCAGAACACCATCGATGGGCAGTTCTTC; CDR3: CASSPAQNTIDGQFF; J: TRBJ2-1; V: TRBV18; D: -; size: -
DNA: TGCGCCAGCCGCTCCACGGGGGGGCTATCTTTAGATACGCAGTATTTT; CDR3: CASRSTGGLSLDTQYF; J: TRBJ2-3; V: TRBV5-1; D: TRBD2; size: many
DNA: TGTGCCAGCAGTCGTCAACTACAGGGGTACTATGGCTACACCTTC; CDR3: CASSRQLQGYYGYTF; J: TRBJ1-2; V: TRBV6-2/TRBV6-3; D: TRBD1; size: many
DNA: TGCAGTGCTAGAGTCGATTATGGCTACACCTTC; CDR3: CSARVDYGYTF; J: TRBJ1-2; V: TRBV20-1; D: -; size: many
DNA: TGTGCCAGCAGTTACTCCACAGGGTACCAGCCCCAGCATTTT; CDR3: CASSYSTGYQPQHF; J: TRBJ1-5; V: TRBV6-2/TRBV6-3; D: -; size: many
DNA: TGTGCCAGCAGTCAGGGGAGCTCCTATAATTCACCCCTCCACTTT; CDR3: CASSQGSSYNSPLHF; J: TRBJ1-6; V: TRBV6-2/TRBV6-3; D: -; size: many
DNA: TGTGCCAGCAGCTCAGGACCGGGCCAAGAGACCCAGTACTTC; CDR3: CASSSGPGQETQYF; J: TRBJ2-5; V: TRBV3-1; D: -; size: many
DNA: TGTGCCAGCAGGGAAGACGGATACTATGGCTACACCTTC; CDR3: CASREDGYYGYTF; J: TRBJ1-2; V: TRBV6-1; D: -; size: -
DNA: TGCGCCAGCAGCCACACTTCTTCTGAAGCTTTCTTT; CDR3: CASSHTSSEAFF; J: TRBJ1-1; V: TRBV5-1; D: -; size: few
DNA: TGTGCCAGCAGCCACTCAGCGGGGGGTTACAATGAGCAGTTCTTC; CDR3: CASSHSAGGYNEQFF; J: TRBJ2-1; V: TRBV9; D: TRBD2; size: many
DNA: TGTGCCGGCAGCTTGGGAGTAAGGACAACGTACGAGCAGTACTTC; CDR3: CAGSLGVRTTYEQYF; J: TRBJ2-7; V: TRBV5-6; D: -; size: -
DNA: TGTGCCAGCAGTCCCGTAACAGGGCTCATGAACACTGAAGCTTTCTTT; CDR3: CASSPVTGLMNTEAFF; J: TRBJ1-1; V: TRBV6-2/TRBV6-3; D: -; size: many
DNA: TGTGCCAGCAGTTTTGCAGGGTCCTACGAGCAGTACTTC; CDR3: CASSFAGSYEQYF; J: TRBJ2-7; V: TRBV27; D: -; size: many
DNA: TGTGCCAGCAGCCAATTGGGGGCTGGGGCCAACGTCCTGACTTTC; CDR3: CASSQLGAGANVLTF; J: TRBJ2-6; V: TRBV3-1; D: -; size: many
DNA: TGTGCCAGCAGCTGGGGCCAGGGGGAAAAAGAAAAACTGTTTTTT; CDR3: CASSWGQGEKEKLFF; J: TRBJ1-4; V: TRBV12-3/TRBV12-4; D: TRBD1; size: few
DNA: TGTGCCAGCAGCCCTTCGGGGTGGGACGAGCAGTACTTC; CDR3: CASSPSGWDEQYF; J: TRBJ2-7; V: TRBV7-9; D: -; size: -